The entry that follows covers one T cell receptor beta chain sequence. The antigen is unknown. This CDR3 is built from 15 residues. V gave up 0 bases and J gave up 5 bases; unmatched junction bases: 6. Germline assignment: CDR1 SGHRS and CDR2 YFSETQ. As every portion of the isolated RNA was reverse transcribed, the sequencing read expressed TCRB transcripts. Around 3.5 million reads on average were seen across naive, central memory and regulatory T cell samples. The method was immunoSEQ multiplex PCR; TCRdb's version includes in-frame clones alone and lacks a portion of them. The sample has some 270,000 clones, 11% seen once. This record belongs to a study of beta chain features in type 1 diabetes. Findings of the study overall: Researchers report that Type 1 diabetes patients had moderately but significantly shorter TCRB CDR3s across all four CD4+ subsets.

V and J are TRBV5-1 and TRBJ2-3; TRBD2 matches 7 bases. Sequenced sample: naive CD4+ T cells from blood. The sequence derives from a man younger than 45 with type 1 diabetes. CDR3 nucleotides: TGCGCCAGCAGCTTGGAGCGGGGTGGTGAAGATACGCAGTATTTT. This gives the protein CASSLERGGEDTQYF.